These 14 T cell receptor beta chains share one sample of origin, sequenced in a study of cytomegalovirus exposure and HLA in healthy donors. PCR was performed using 60 Vbeta and 13 Jbeta primers. Data came from immunoSEQ multiplex PCR; TCRdb stores just in-frame clones and leaves some out. The repertoire holds some 100,000 clones, roughly 70% seen once, with approximately 4.3% in the top ten. Sequencing was performed on PBMCs. Receptor source: a woman between 18 and 29 years old in good health and CMV-seropositive.

The chain joins TRBV28 to TRBJ2-7; no clear D. Germline V gene data show CDR1 as MDHEN and CDR2 as SYDVKM. There are 14 residues in the CDR3. The V and J ends lost 3 bases and 2 bases respectively, with 11 bases between them. The CDR3: CASSLAEIPYEQYF. The CDR3 DNA follows: TGTGCCAGCAGTTTGGCGGAAATACCCTACGAGCAGTACTTC.

In its sample, this clone was seen once. This sequence joins TRBV4-2 and TRBJ2-7; the match to TRBD1 covers 8 bases. The germline CDR1 and CDR2 sequences are LGHNA and YNFKEQ. Trimming cost V 3 bases and J 2 bases; bases outside gene matches: 3. The CDR3 length is 14 residues. CDR3 in amino acids: CASSQTGVAYEQYF. The CDR3 DNA reads as TGTGCCAGCAGCCAGACAGGGGTGGCCTACGAGCAGTACTTC.

The chain links TRBV7-8 to TRBJ2-7, with a weak D call TRBD1 (6 bases). Germline V gene data show CDR1 as SGHVS and CDR2 as FQNEAQ. V lost 5 bases, J lost 2 bases, and 13 bases lay in between. The CDR3 has 14 residues. The CDR3 is CASSRDTRTYEQYF. CDR3 DNA: TGTGCCAGCAGCAGGGACACGCGAACCTACGAGCAGTACTTC.

J is TRBJ2-7 and V is TRBV28, with 9 bases that match TRBD2. The V and J ends lost 7 bases and 0 bases, in that order; junction bases with no gene match: 4. The germline V gene encodes CDR1 MDHEN and CDR2 SYDVKM. This CDR3 is 14 amino acids long. In DNA form, the CDR3 reads TGTGCCAGCATTGGACTAGCGTTCTCCTACGAGCAGTACTTC. Protein sequence: CASIGLAFSYEQYF.

The chain uses TRBV27 and TRBJ2-7; 11 bases match TRBD2. V gave up 10 bases and J gave up 5 bases; unmatched junction bases: 7. The CDR3 covers 13 residues. From germline, CDR1 is MNHEY and CDR2 SMNVEV (reference sequence). In DNA, the CDR3 is TGTGCCACGAGGGGACTAGCGGAAAACGAGCAGTACTTC. It specifies CATRGLAENEQYF.

This clone was seen only a few times. The chain recombines TRBV6-4 with TRBJ2-7; the match to TRBD2 covers 10 bases. This CDR3 spans 16 amino acids. J gave up 6 bases and V 6 bases, and 14 bases lay outside the gene matches. CDR1 and CDR2 from the germline V gene are MRHNA and SNTAGT. CDR3 coding DNA: TGTGCCAGCAGGGGAACTAGCGGGACGAGGAGAGTCGAGCAGTACTTC. It specifies CASRGTSGTRRVEQYF.

The chain joins TRBV14 to TRBJ2-7, with D perhaps TRBD1 (7 bases). There are 13 residues in the CDR3. The V end lost 4 bases, the J end lost 6 bases, and 13 bases lay between the germline ends. From germline, CDR1 is SGHDN and CDR2 FVKESK. CDR3 in amino acids: CASSRGTAGEQYF. The DNA of the CDR3 is TGTGCCAGCAGCCGCGGGACAGCGGGCGAGCAGTACTTC.

The J gene is TRBJ1-1, the V gene TRBV30; TRBD1 agrees at 8 bases. The CDR3 extends over 14 amino acids. V lost 0 bases to trimming and J lost 5 bases; unmatched junction nucleotides: 5. Germline CDR1 GTSNPN, CDR2 SVGIG (reference sequence). For the CDR3, the DNA is TGTGCCTGGAGTGTATCAGGGGGCGAGACTGAAGCTTTCTTT. Translating it yields CAWSVSGGETEAFF. The variable domain in full, with the rest retrieved from reference TRBV30 and TRBJ1-1, is SQTIHQWPATLVQPVGSPLSLECTVEGTSNPNLYWYRQAAGRGLQLLFYSVGIGQISSEVPQNLSASRPQDRQFILSSKKLLLSDSGFYLCAWSVSGGETEAFFGQGTRLTVV.

The V and J genes are TRBV7-8 and TRBJ1-5; 10 bases fit TRBD1. The V gene end was trimmed by 5 bases and the J gene end by 3 bases; junction bases not matched to a gene: 7. The CDR3 is made up of 16 amino acids. Germline values: CDR1 SGHVS, CDR2 FQNEAQ. The CDR3, as DNA: TGTGCCAGCAGCGTCGGGACAGGGGCCAACAATCAGCCCCAGCATTTT. The encoded protein is CASSVGTGANNQPQHF. The complete variable domain, with remaining parts taken from reference TRBV7-8 and TRBJ1-5, reads GAGVSQSPRYKVAKRGQDVALRCDPISGHVSLFWYQQALGQGPEFLTYFQNEAQLDKSGLPSDRFFAERPEGSVSTLKIQRTQQEDSAVYLCASSVGTGANNQPQHFGDGTRLSIL.

CDR3 region: CASSLVVGPGANVLTF. The DNA for the CDR3 is TGTGCCAGCAGCTTGGTGGTGGGGCCTGGGGCCAACGTCCTGACTTTC. This chain uses TRBV5-4 with TRBJ2-6; a weak D match, TRBD1 (5 bases). The germline V and J ends were trimmed by 0 bases and 2 bases, with 9 bases remaining between them. The CDR3 totals 16 residues. From germline, CDR1 is SGHNT and CDR2 YYREEE (reference sequence).

CDR3 residues: CATSRDVQRDTEAFF. The CDR3, as DNA: TGTGCCACCAGCAGAGACGTACAGAGGGACACTGAAGCTTTCTTT. The J gene is TRBJ1-1, the V gene TRBV15; D gene uncertain. V shed 0 bases and J shed 3 bases, with 11 bases lying between them. Germline assignment: CDR1 LNHNV and CDR2 YYDKDF (reference sequence). This CDR3 has 15 amino acids.

This rearrangement joins TRBV4-3 to TRBJ2-2, with TRBD1 as a possible D gene (6 bases). Germline CDR1 is LGHNA and CDR2 is YSLEER. Deletions cut 0 bases from V and 6 bases from J, with 11 bases between. The CDR3 spans 15 residues. The CDR3 bases are TGCGCCAGCAGCCAAGATACAGGGAATTCCGGGGAGCTGTTTTTT. Protein product: CASSQDTGNSGELFF.

This chain connects TRBV19 to TRBJ1-5; 8 bases fit TRBD1. V dropped 1 base and J dropped 6; count of bases not matched to a gene: 20. CDR3 size: 20 residues. Germline V lookup: CDR1 LNHDA, CDR2 SQIVND (reference sequence). CDR3 sequence: CASSIGTAVQGARMGQPQHF. The CDR3 nucleotides are TGTGCCAGTAGTATAGGGACGGCTGTCCAGGGGGCCCGTATGGGTCAGCCCCAGCATTTT.

This chain uses TRBV27 with TRBJ2-7; a possible D gene is TRBD2 (5 bases). With 6 bases removed from V and 4 bases from J, the gap between germline ends came to 10 bases. The CDR3 runs to 12 residues. From germline, CDR1 is MNHEY and CDR2 SMNVEV (reference sequence). CDR3 sequence reads: CASSTEGYEQYF. CDR3 bases: TGTGCCAGCAGCACAGAGGGATACGAGCAGTACTTC.